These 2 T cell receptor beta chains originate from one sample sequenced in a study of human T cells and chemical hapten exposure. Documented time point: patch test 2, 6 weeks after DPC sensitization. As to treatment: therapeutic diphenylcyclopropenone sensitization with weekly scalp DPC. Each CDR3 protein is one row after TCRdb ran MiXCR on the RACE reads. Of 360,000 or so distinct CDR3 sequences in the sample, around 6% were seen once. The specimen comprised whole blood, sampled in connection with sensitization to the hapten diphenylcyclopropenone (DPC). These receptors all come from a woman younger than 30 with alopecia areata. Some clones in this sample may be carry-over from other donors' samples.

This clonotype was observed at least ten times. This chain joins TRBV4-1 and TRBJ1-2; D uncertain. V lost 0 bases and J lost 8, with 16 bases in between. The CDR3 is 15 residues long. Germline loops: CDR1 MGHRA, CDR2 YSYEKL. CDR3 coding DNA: TGCGCCAGCAGCCAAGATCTCCGTCGCAAGACCGGCTACACCTTC. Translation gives CASSQDLRRKTGYTF.

In DNA, the CDR3 is TGTGCCAGCTCACCACTTGCCTCTGGGGAGCAGTACTTC. Translating gives CASSPLASGEQYF. The rearrangement joins TRBV18 to TRBJ2-7; unclear D gene. This CDR3 is built from 13 residues. Germline values: CDR1 KGHSH, CDR2 LQKENI. Trimming took off 1 base at V and 7 bases at J, with 11 bases between the two ends.